This entry lists 5 T cell receptor beta chains sequenced from one sample in a study of blood T cells in healthy people across ages. Through a sample-barcoded 5' primer and a J-beta primer mix, a second PCR was run for about 6 to 12 cycles. TCRdb recomputed calls from the 5' RACE reads with MiXCR, one row per CDR3 protein. The sample lists some 900,000 distinct CDR3 sequences, more than 25% seen once, with about 18% in the top ten. The source material was blood. Receptors originate from a woman older than 75 in good health.

This clonotype appeared a few times. This may come from a read error, since a much larger clone is one base off. The CDR3 DNA reads TGTGCCAGCAGTAGGACTAGCAGGGGACAAGCCAAAAACATTCAGTACTTC. Translating gives CASSRTSRGQAKNIQYF. The rearrangement joins TRBV28 to TRBJ2-4, with 8 positions matching TRBD2. V gave up 5 bases and J gave up 0 bases; unmatched junction bases: 9. The CDR3 has 17 residues. Germline CDR1 MDHEN, CDR2 SYDVKM.

The chain recombines TRBV7-2 with TRBJ2-3; 7 nucleotides align to TRBD2. The trim removed 1 base at V and 6 bases at J, leaving 10 bases unmatched. Germline loops: CDR1 SGHTA, CDR2 FQGNSA. The length of the CDR3 is 16 residues. CDR3 coding DNA: TGTGCCAGCAGCTTAGGACTAGCTAAAGTCACGGATACGCAGTATTTT. It yields the protein CASSLGLAKVTDTQYF.

The chain combines TRBV25-1 with TRBJ1-1; no clear D. CDR1 and CDR2 (germline): MGHDK, SYGVNS. Deletions cut 2 bases from V and 1 base from J, with 11 bases between. This CDR3 has 15 residues. CDR3 DNA: TGTGCCAGCAGTGAAGGGAAGATAGGGAACACTGAAGCTTTCTTT. Translated: CASSEGKIGNTEAFF.

For this clonotype: This sequence may be a read error, since a much larger clone differs from it by one base. CDR3 nucleotide sequence: TGTGCCAGCAGTGAATCCAATAGGTGGAATCCACCCCTCCACTTT. Translated: CASSESNRWNPPLHF. The chain combines TRBV25-1 with TRBJ1-6; D not resolved. Germline V gene sequence: CDR1 MGHDK, CDR2 SYGVNS. Trimming took off 1 base at V and 11 bases at J, with 15 bases between the two ends. The CDR3 spans 15 residues.

Concerning this clonotype: Possible read error: a much larger clone is one base away. The gene calls are TRBV6-5 and TRBJ2-7; a possible D gene is TRBD2 (7 bases). V gave up 5 bases and J gave up 7 bases, with 24 bases separating them. CDR3 length: 16 amino acids. Germline loops: CDR1 MNHEY, CDR2 SVGAGI. The CDR3 nucleotides read TGTGCCAGCAGTAATCCCAGGGAGGGGGTATACAATGAGCAGTACTTC. Protein product: CASSNPREGVYNEQYF.